The 5 T cell receptor beta chains listed next were all sequenced from one sample in a study of blood T cell repertoires in COVID-19. This table comes from immunoSEQ multiplex PCR, and its TCRdb copy is limited to in-frame clones, with some not included. The data contain approximately 110,000 clones, roughly 80% of them singletons. Sequencing was carried out using peripheral blood. Source of these receptors: a woman in her sixties or seventies with acute or convalescent COVID-19.

The chain combines TRBV4-1 with TRBJ2-2; maybe TRBD1 (6 bases). Germline CDR1 MGHRA, CDR2 YSYEKL. The V gene lost 0 bases and the J gene lost 6 bases, with 8 bases spanning the gap. The CDR3 sequence is 14 residues long. DNA of the CDR3: TGCGCCAGCAGCCAAGATTGGGGGCCCGGGGAGCTGTTTTTT. The encoded protein is CASSQDWGPGELFF.

The sample holds one count of this clone. V and J are TRBV27 and TRBJ2-7; TRBD1 matches 7 bases. CDR3 length: 14 amino acids. Losses at the gene ends were 5 bases for V and 0 bases for J; bases not matched to a gene: 4. Germline CDR1 reads MNHEY; CDR2 reads SMNVEV (reference sequence). CDR3 coding DNA: TGTGCCAGCAGTGCATGGGACAGCTCCTACGAGCAGTACTTC. The encoded protein is CASSAWDSSYEQYF.

The V gene is TRBV28, the J gene TRBJ2-1, with D tentatively TRBD2 (7 bases). The CDR3 sequence is 16 residues long. Per the germline V gene, CDR1 is MDHEN and CDR2 is SYDVKM. The V gene lost 5 bases and the J gene lost 3 bases, with 17 bases spanning the gap. This chain's CDR3 is CASSAEGGSGYNEQFF. Written as DNA, the CDR3 is TGTGCCAGCAGTGCAGAGGGGGGGTCGGGCTACAATGAGCAGTTCTTC.

Note on this clone: Other DNA sequences in this sample translate to the same CDR3. The chain employs TRBV5-4 and TRBJ2-5; perhaps TRBD2 as D (5 bases). Germline CDR1 reads SGHNT; CDR2 reads YYREEE (reference sequence). The CDR3 is 13 amino acids. The V gene lost 2 bases and the J gene lost 5 bases, with 10 bases spanning the gap. The CDR3 spells CASSFVGEETQYF. The DNA of the CDR3 is TGTGCCAGCAGCTTCGTTGGGGAGGAGACCCAGTACTTC.

The rearrangement joins TRBV6-5 to TRBJ2-5; 8 bases line up with TRBD2. Germline-derived CDR1 and CDR2 are MNHEY and SVGAGI. The CDR3 contains 16 residues. J gave up 3 bases and V 0 bases, and 6 bases lay outside the gene matches. CDR3 sequence: CASSYSRTSPKETQYF. The CDR3 coding sequence is TGTGCCAGCAGTTACTCGAGGACTAGCCCCAAAGAGACCCAGTACTTC.